One and the same sample provided the 20 T cell receptor beta chains below, sequenced in a study of blood T cell repertoires in COVID-19 (dated by TCRdb to about 2020). Library preparation was by the immunoSEQ multiplex PCR assay. In TCRdb, the immuneACCESS table is reduced to in-frame sequences with V and J assigned. These tables do not hold every clone; where another copy was compared, an unresolved V gene accounts for under half, and the others remain unexplained. Here the sample has around 310,000 clones; 89% occur a single time. The ten top clones hold about 9.4% of the sample. Sequencing input: PBMCs or T cells enriched from blood (not recorded which). The receptors were gathered from a woman in her 30s who had recovered from COVID-19.

V and J are TRBV4-3 and TRBJ2-1; no definite D call. Trimming cost V 4 bases and J 0 bases, with 19 bases left between them. The germline V gene encodes CDR1 LGHNA and CDR2 YSLEER. This CDR3 contains 18 residues. The CDR3 nucleotides read TGCGCCAGCAGCCCCAACATAGAGGCACCCACCTCCTACAATGAGCAGTTCTTC. Its translation is CASSPNIEAPTSYNEQFF.

J is TRBJ1-1 and V is TRBV7-6; TRBD1 matches 7 bases. The CDR3 contains 17 residues. V was pared by 2 bases and J by 2 bases, with 11 bases of the junction left unmatched. Germline assignment: CDR1 SGHVS and CDR2 FNYEAQ. In DNA form, the CDR3 reads TGTGCCAGCAGCTTAAGGCTCCAGGGGGGAATCAACACTGAAGCTTTCTTT. Translation: CASSLRLQGGINTEAFF.

This clone has only a few counts. The chain carries TRBV2 and TRBJ1-5; no definite D call. This CDR3 is built from 14 residues. V was cut by 2 bases and J by 8 bases, with 13 bases left in between. CDR1 SNHLY and CDR2 FYNNEI come from the germline V gene. This CDR3 is CASSESSAVKPQHF. DNA for the CDR3: TGTGCCAGCAGTGAAAGTTCCGCGGTCAAGCCCCAGCATTTT. Supplemented by reference TRBV2 and TRBJ1-5, the full variable domain reads EPEVTQTPSHQVTQMGQEVILRCVPISNHLYFYWYRQILGQKVEFLVSFYNNEISEKSEIFDDQFSVERPDGSNFTLKIRSTKLEDSAMYFCASSESSAVKPQHFGDGTRLSIL.

The rearrangement uses TRBV19 and TRBJ2-1; 12 nucleotides align to TRBD2. J gave up 8 bases and V 7 bases, and 3 bases lay outside the gene matches. Germline CDR1 reads LNHDA; CDR2 reads SQIVND (reference sequence). This CDR3 comprises 13 residues. CDR3 residues: CASTSGRAYEQFF. CDR3 sequence (DNA): TGTGCCAGTACTAGCGGGAGGGCCTATGAGCAGTTCTTC.

This chain connects TRBV4-3 to TRBJ1-1, with unresolved D. The CDR3 extends over 13 amino acids. The germline gives CDR1 LGHNA, CDR2 YSLEER. V lost 2 bases, J lost 5 bases, and 9 bases lay in between. The CDR3 is CASSQYLRTEAFF. The CDR3 DNA reads as TGCGCCAGCAGCCAATATTTGCGGACTGAAGCTTTCTTT.

This chain uses TRBV5-8 with TRBJ2-4, with a weak D call TRBD1 (6 bases). Germline V gives CDR1 SGHTS, CDR2 YDEGEE. This CDR3 is 14 amino acids long. The CDR3 here is CDKPGDVVKNIQYF. CDR3 bases: TGTGACAAACCAGGGGACGTGGTCAAAAACATTCAGTACTTC.

The genes are TRBV5-1 and TRBJ2-3, with unresolved D. This CDR3 region has 14 residues. Looked up from germline, CDR1 is SGHRS and CDR2 is YFSETQ. V lost 0 bases and J 2 bases, leaving 7 bases between the germline ends. CDR3 nucleotide sequence: TGCGCCAGCAGCTTGGACAGTAACACAGATACGCAGTATTTT. Encoded protein: CASSLDSNTDTQYF.

This chain joins TRBV5-1 and TRBJ2-1; TRBD2 matches at 13 bases. CDR3 length equals 16 residues. J gave up 12 bases and V 6 bases, and 15 bases lay outside the gene matches. Germline values: CDR1 SGHRS, CDR2 YFSETQ. CDR3 nucleotide sequence: TGCGCCAGCACTCCCCTTGGACTAGCGGGAGAGGGTGGGCAGTTCTTC. It is translated as CASTPLGLAGEGGQFF.

The chain employs TRBV3-1 (or the pseudogene TRBV3-2) and TRBJ2-6, with a weak D call TRBD1 (6 bases). The CDR3 has 18 amino acids. The ends were cut back, 10 bases at V and 0 bases at J, with 22 bases in the middle. From germline, CDR1 is LGHDT and CDR2 YNNKEL (reference sequence). The chain's CDR3 is CATRPRQDSHSGANVLTF. The CDR3 nucleotides read TGTGCCACCCGGCCCCGACAGGACTCCCACTCTGGGGCCAACGTCCTGACTTTC.

The CDR3 DNA reads as TGTGCCAAACGACTAGAGAGCAACGCCGGGGAGCTGTTTTTT. Translating it yields CAKRLESNAGELFF. This chain links TRBV2 with TRBJ2-2; maybe TRBD2 (6 bases). The CDR3 runs 14 residues. The V end lost 10 bases, the J end lost 6 bases, and 18 bases lay between the germline ends. Germline CDR1 and CDR2: SNHLY and FYNNEI.

V is TRBV9 and J is TRBJ2-1; tentatively, D is TRBD2 (6 bases). V was shortened by 5 bases and J by 9 bases, with 24 bases between the two germline ends. The germline V gene encodes CDR1 SGDLS and CDR2 YYNGEE. The CDR3 runs to 16 residues. CDR3 sequence (DNA): TGTGCCAGCAGTGTTGGGGGGACCCCAGGATTGAGTGAGCAGTTCTTC. Translation: CASSVGGTPGLSEQFF.

J is TRBJ2-7 and V is TRBV5-6; D unresolved. V was pared by 0 bases and J by 2 bases, with 9 bases between. The germline V gene encodes CDR1 SGHDT and CDR2 YYEEEE. The CDR3 runs 14 residues. The CDR3 spells CASSLVVAAYEQYF. DNA for the CDR3: TGTGCCAGCAGCTTGGTGGTGGCGGCCTACGAGCAGTACTTC.

The chain is built from TRBV6-5 and TRBJ1-1; 7 nucleotides match TRBD1. Germline CDR1 reads MNHEY; CDR2 reads SVGAGI. CDR3 size: 16 residues. With 2 bases clipped from V and 4 bases from J, the junction kept 10 bases outside the gene matches. CDR3 nucleotides: TGTGCCAGCAGTTACAGGGGGCGCCTGGCGGGCACTGAAGCTTTCTTT. It translates to CASSYRGRLAGTEAFF.

V gene TRBV7-6 combines with J gene TRBJ2-3; tentatively, D is TRBD2 (5 bases). CDR1 and CDR2 from the germline V gene are SGHVS and FNYEAQ. The V gene lost 5 bases and the J gene lost 5 bases, with 17 bases spanning the gap. The CDR3 covers 15 residues. CDR3 residues: CASSPSGHPGDTQYF. The CDR3 bases are TGTGCCAGCAGCCCCAGCGGCCATCCCGGAGATACGCAGTATTTT.

The chain joins TRBV28 to TRBJ2-3; 9 bases match TRBD1. CDR1 and CDR2 (germline): MDHEN, SYDVKM. This CDR3 has 17 residues. The trim removed 1 base at V and 6 bases at J, leaving 11 bases unmatched. The CDR3 DNA reads as TGTGCCAGCAGTTTATATCTAGGGACAGGGATAGTGGATACGCAGTATTTT. It translates to CASSLYLGTGIVDTQYF.

V usage is TRBV5-1 and J usage is TRBJ2-3; 8 nucleotides line up with TRBD2. V trimming: 3 bases; J trimming: 3 bases; junction bases outside the gene matches: 12. From germline, CDR1 is SGHRS and CDR2 YFSETQ. CDR3 size: 17 residues. CDR3 nucleotide sequence: TGCGCCAGCAGCTCGGGAGCGGGAGCCAGTTTTACAGATACGCAGTATTTT. Protein: CASSSGAGASFTDTQYF.

The V call is TRBV5-1, the J call TRBJ2-7; D is possibly TRBD1 (6 bases). This CDR3 has 14 residues. The germline V gene encodes CDR1 SGHRS and CDR2 YFSETQ. Trimming stripped 7 bases from V and 0 bases from J, with 14 bases between. The CDR3 spells CASLQGPSSYEQYF. The CDR3, as DNA: TGCGCCAGCTTACAGGGACCGAGCTCCTACGAGCAGTACTTC.

CDR3 nucleotide sequence: TGCGCCAGCAGCTTGGAGCTCCTAGCGGGAGGGACCCAAGAGACCCAGTACTTC. This translates into CASSLELLAGGTQETQYF. This chain links TRBV5-1 with TRBJ2-5; 12 bases are a match to TRBD2. This CDR3 comprises 18 residues. J gave up 1 base and V 0 bases, and 7 bases lay outside the gene matches. The germline gives CDR1 SGHRS, CDR2 YFSETQ.

This clone was observed once. The chain recombines TRBV2 with TRBJ1-1; D unclear. This CDR3 contains 13 residues. The V end was cut by 5 bases, the J end by 3 bases, with 10 bases between. CDR1 and CDR2 from the germline V gene are SNHLY and FYNNEI. The CDR3 reads CASSIYSYTEAFF. CDR3 coding DNA: TGTGCCAGCAGTATATACAGCTACACTGAAGCTTTCTTT.

The chain employs TRBV6-5 and TRBJ1-5; TRBD1 might be the D (6 bases). The V gene's germline CDR1 is MNHEY and CDR2 SVGAGI. V was pared by 6 bases and J by 4 bases, with 13 bases between. This CDR3 comprises 14 residues. The chain's CDR3 is CASRPTGRNQPQHF. CDR3 bases: TGTGCCAGCAGACCGACAGGTAGGAATCAGCCCCAGCATTTT.